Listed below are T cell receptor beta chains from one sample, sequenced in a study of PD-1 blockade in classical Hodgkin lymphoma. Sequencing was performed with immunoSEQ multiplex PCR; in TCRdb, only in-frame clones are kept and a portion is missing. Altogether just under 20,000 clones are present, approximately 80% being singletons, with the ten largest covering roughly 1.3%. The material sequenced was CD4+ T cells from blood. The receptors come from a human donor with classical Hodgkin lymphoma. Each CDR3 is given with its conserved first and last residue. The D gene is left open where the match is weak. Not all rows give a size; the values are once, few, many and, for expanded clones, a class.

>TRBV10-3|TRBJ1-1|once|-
TGTGCCATCAGTGAGTTAAGAACAGGCGACACTGAAGCTTTCTTT
CAISELRTGDTEAFF
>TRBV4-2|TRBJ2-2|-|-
TGTGCCAGCAGCCAAGATCTTGTAGGCCCCGGGGAGCTGTTTTTT
CASSQDLVGPGELFF
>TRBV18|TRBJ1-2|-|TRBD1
TGTGCCAGCTCACCAACACAGGGGGGGACGGATGGCTACACCTTC
CASSPTQGGTDGYTF
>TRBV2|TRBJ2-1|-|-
TGTGCCAGCAGTGCTCAGAGTGATGAGCAGTTCTTC
CASSAQSDEQFF
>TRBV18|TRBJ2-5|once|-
TGTGCCAGCTCCCCGGACCTGGGCGAGACCCAGTACTTC
CASSPDLGETQYF
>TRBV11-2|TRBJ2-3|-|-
TGTGCCAGCAGCTTACGGGGTTCAGATACGCAGTATTTT
CASSLRGSDTQYF
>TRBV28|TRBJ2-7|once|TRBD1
TGTGCCAGCTTTCCGACAGGGATCTCCTACGAGCAGTACTTC
CASFPTGISYEQYF
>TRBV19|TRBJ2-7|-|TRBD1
TGTGCCAGTAGTACCCTGGACAGGGCGAGCAACTCCTACGAGCAGTACTTC
CASSTLDRASNSYEQYF
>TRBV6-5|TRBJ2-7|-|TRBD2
TGTGCCAGCAGTACATCTAGCGGGATCTCCTACGAGCAGTACTTC
CASSTSSGISYEQYF
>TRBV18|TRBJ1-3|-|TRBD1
TGTGCCAGCTCGCCGACAGGGGATGGAAACACCATATATTTT
CASSPTGDGNTIYF
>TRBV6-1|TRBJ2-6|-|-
TGTGCCAGCAGTGACAACAGGGTTGGGGGGGCCAACGTCCTGACTTTC
CASSDNRVGGANVLTF
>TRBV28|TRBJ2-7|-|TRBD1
TGTGCCAGCAGCCTAATGGGGACAGGAGGATACGAGCAGTACTTC
CASSLMGTGGYEQYF
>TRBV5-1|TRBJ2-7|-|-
TGCGCCAGCAGATCCCGATCGAGGGAGCAGTACTTC
CASRSRSREQYF
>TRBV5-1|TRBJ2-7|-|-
TGCGCCAGCAGCTTGGCCGGGGGACAGACAGCTTTCGAGCAGTACTTC
CASSLAGGQTAFEQYF
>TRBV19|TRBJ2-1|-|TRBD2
TGTGCCAGTTCTCCGGGACTAGCGGTCTACAATGAGCAGTTCTTC
CASSPGLAVYNEQFF
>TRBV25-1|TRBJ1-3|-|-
TGTGCCAGCAGTACCCCCTCTGGAAACACCATATATTTT
CASSTPSGNTIYF
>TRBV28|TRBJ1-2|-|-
TGTGCCGCCTTTTCCACTCCAACAGGGTATGGCTACACCTTC
CAAFSTPTGYGYTF
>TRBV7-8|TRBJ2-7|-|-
TGTGCCAGCAGCCGCGGTCCAGGTTCTTTATCCTACGAGCAGTACTTC
CASSRGPGSLSYEQYF
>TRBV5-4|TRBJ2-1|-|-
TGTGCCAGCAGCGAACCCGGACTTGTTGAGCAGTTCTTC
CASSEPGLVEQFF
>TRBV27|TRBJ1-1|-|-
TGTGCCAGCAGTTTTCTGGGAACTGAAGCTTTCTTT
CASSFLGTEAFF
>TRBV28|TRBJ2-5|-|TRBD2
TGTGCCAGCAGTTTCCAGGGACTAGCGGGAGGAAAAGAGACCCAGTACTTC
CASSFQGLAGGKETQYF
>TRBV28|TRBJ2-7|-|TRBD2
TGTGCCAGCAGTTCCCCGAGCCCTAGCGGGGGGGAAGCTTTC
CASSSPSPSGGEAF
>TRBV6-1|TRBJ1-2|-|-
TGTGCCAGCAGCGGACGCCAAATTCCCGCCCAGGGCTACACCTTC
CASSGRQIPAQGYTF
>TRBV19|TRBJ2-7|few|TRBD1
TGTGCCAGTAGTTCCCCCGGGACAGCCAACTACGAGCAGTACTTC
CASSSPGTANYEQYF
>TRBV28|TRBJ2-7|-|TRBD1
TGTGCCAGCAGTTCCTTAGGGACAGAGACCTACGAGCAGTACTTC
CASSSLGTETYEQYF
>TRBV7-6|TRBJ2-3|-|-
TGTGCCAGCAGCTTAGCGGACGGGACCACAGATACGCAGTATTTT
CASSLADGTTDTQYF
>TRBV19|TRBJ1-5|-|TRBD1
TGTGCCAGTACCCCACAGGGGGCATACAATCAGCCCCAGCATTTT
CASTPQGAYNQPQHF
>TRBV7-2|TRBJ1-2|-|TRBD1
TGTGCCAGCAGCCCCGGGACAGGGGGCTATGGCTACACCTTC
CASSPGTGGYGYTF
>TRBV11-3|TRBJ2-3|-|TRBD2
TGTGCCAGCAGCTTAGGACTAGCGGGAGCTCCGGATACGCAGTATTTT
CASSLGLAGAPDTQYF
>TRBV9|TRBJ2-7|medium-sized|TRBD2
TGTGCCAGCAGCGGCGGACTAGCGGGGAGCTACGAGCAGTACTTC
CASSGGLAGSYEQYF
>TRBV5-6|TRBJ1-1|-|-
TGTGCCAGCACCATACCTCAGCTGAACACTGAAGCTTTCTTT
CASTIPQLNTEAFF